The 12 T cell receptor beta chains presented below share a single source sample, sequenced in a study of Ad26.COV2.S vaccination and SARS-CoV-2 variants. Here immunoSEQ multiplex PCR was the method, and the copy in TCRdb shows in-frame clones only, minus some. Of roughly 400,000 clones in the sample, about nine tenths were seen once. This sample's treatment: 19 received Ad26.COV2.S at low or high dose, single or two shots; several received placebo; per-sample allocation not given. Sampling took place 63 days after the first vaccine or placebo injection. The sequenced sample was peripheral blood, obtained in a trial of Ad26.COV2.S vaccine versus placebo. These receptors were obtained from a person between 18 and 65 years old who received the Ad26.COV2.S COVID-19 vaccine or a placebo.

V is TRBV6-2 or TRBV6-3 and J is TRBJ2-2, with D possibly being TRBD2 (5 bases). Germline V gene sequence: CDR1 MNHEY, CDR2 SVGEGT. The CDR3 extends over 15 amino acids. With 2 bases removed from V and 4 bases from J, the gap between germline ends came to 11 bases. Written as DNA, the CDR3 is TGTGCCAGCAGTTACGCGGGTCGGGGCACCGGGGAGCTGTTTTTT. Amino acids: CASSYAGRGTGELFF.

The CDR3 reads CASSYDRGLLETQYF. CDR3 coding DNA: TGTGCCAGCAGCTATGACAGGGGGCTATTGGAGACCCAGTACTTC. The rearrangement links TRBV7-9 to TRBJ2-5; the match to TRBD1 covers 10 bases. CDR3 length equals 15 residues. The V segment lost 4 bases and the J segment 5 bases; nucleotides outside the gene matches: 7. The V gene's germline CDR1 is SEHNR and CDR2 FQNEAQ (reference sequence).

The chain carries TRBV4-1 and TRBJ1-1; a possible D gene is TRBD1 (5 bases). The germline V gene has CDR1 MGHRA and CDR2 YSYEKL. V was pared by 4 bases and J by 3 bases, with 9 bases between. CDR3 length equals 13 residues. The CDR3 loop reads CASSLTRDTEAFF. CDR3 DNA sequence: TGCGCCAGCAGCCTCACCAGGGACACTGAAGCTTTCTTT.

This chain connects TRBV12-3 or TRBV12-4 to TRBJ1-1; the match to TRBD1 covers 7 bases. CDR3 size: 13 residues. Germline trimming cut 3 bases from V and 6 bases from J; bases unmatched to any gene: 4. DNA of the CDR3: TGTGCCAGCAGTTTTGGGACAGCGCCTGAAGCTTTCTTT. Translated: CASSFGTAPEAFF.

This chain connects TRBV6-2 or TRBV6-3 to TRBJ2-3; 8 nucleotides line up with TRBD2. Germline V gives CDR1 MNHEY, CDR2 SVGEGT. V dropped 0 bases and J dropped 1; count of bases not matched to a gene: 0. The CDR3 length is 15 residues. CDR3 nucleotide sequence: TGTGCCAGCAGTTACTCTAGCGGGGGCACAGATACGCAGTATTTT. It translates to CASSYSSGGTDTQYF.

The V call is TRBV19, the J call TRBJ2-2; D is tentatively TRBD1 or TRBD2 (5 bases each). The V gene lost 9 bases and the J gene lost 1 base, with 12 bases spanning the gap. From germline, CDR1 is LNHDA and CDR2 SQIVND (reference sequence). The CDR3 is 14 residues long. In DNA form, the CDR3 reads TGTGCCAGCACAATTGGGGGGAACACCGGGGAGCTGTTTTTT. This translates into CASTIGGNTGELFF.

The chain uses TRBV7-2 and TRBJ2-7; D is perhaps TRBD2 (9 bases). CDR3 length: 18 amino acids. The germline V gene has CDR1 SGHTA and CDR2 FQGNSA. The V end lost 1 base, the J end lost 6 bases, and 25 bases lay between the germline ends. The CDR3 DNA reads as TGTGCCAGCAGCTTAGGTGTCCTAGCGGGGAACGACAGGGGCGAGCAGTACTTC. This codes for CASSLGVLAGNDRGEQYF.

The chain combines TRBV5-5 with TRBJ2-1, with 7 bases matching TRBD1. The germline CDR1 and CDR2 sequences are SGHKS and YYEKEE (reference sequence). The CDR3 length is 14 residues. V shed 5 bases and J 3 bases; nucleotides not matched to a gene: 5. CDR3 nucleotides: TGTGCCAGCAGTTCGGGACAGCACTACAATGAGCAGTTCTTC. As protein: CASSSGQHYNEQFF.

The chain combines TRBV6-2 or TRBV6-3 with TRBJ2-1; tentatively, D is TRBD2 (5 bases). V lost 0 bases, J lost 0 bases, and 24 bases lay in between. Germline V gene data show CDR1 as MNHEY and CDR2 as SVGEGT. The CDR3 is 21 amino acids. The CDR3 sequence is CASSYSLTPEVALSSYNEQFF. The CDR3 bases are TGTGCCAGCAGTTACTCCCTAACCCCTGAGGTAGCGCTCAGCTCCTACAATGAGCAGTTCTTC.

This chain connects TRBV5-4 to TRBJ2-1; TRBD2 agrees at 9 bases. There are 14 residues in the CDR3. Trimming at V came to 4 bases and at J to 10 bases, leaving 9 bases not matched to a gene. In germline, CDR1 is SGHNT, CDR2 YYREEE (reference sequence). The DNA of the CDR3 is TGTGCCAGCAGCCTCCTAGCGGGGTTCGGGGAGCAGTTCTTC. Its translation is CASSLLAGFGEQFF.

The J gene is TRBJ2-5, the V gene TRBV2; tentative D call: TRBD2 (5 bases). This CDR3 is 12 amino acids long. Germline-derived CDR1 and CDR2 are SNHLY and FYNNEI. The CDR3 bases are TGTTCTACGGGCCCCCGGAGGGAGACCCAGTACTTC. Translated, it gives CSTGPRRETQYF. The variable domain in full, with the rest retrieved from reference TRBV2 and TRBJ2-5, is EPEVTQTPSHQVTQMGQEVILRCVPISNHLYFYWYRQILGQKVEFLVSFYNNEISEKSEIFDDQFSVERPDGSNFTLKIRSTKLEDSAMYFCSTGPRRETQYFGPGTRLLVL.

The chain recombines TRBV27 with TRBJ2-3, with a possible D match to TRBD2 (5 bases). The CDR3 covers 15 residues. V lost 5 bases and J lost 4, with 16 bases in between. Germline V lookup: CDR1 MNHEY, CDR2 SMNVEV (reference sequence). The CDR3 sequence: CASSPLGGSSDTQYF. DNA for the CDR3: TGTGCCAGCAGTCCCCTCGGAGGTAGTTCAGATACGCAGTATTTT.